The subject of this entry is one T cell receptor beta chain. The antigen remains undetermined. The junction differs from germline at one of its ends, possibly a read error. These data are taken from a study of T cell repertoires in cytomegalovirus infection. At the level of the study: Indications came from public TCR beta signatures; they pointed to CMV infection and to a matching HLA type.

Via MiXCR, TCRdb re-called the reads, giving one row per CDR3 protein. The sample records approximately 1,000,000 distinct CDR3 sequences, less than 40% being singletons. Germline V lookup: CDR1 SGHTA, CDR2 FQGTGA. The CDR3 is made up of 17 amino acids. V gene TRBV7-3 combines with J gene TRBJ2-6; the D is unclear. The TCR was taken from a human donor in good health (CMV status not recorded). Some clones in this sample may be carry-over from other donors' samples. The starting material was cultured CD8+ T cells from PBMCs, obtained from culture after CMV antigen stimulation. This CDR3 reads CVSSLPGSSSGANVLTF. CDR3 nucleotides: TGTGTCAGCAGCTTACCAGGTTCGAGCTCTGGGGCCAACGTCCTGACTTTC.